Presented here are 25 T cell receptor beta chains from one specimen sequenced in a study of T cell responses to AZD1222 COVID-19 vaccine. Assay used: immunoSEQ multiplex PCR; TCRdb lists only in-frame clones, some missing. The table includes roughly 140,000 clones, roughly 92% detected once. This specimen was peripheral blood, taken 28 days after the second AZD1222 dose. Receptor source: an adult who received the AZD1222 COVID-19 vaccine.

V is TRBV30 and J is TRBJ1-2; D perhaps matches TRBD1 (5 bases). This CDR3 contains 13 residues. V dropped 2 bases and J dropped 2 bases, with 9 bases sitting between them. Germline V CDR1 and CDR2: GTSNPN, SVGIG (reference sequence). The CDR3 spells CAWSRGNNYGYTF. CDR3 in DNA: TGTGCCTGGAGTAGGGGAAACAACTATGGCTACACCTTC.

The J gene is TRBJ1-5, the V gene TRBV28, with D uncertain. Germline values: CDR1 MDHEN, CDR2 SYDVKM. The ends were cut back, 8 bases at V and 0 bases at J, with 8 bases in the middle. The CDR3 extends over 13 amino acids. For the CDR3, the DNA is TGTGCCAGCGGTGAGCTTAGCAATCAGCCCCAGCATTTT. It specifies CASGELSNQPQHF.

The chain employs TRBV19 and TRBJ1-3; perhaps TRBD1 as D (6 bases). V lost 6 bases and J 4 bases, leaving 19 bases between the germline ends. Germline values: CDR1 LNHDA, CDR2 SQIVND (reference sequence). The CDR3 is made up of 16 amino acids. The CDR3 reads CASRGRGGIYGNTIYF. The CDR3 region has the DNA TGTGCCAGTAGAGGCAGGGGCGGAATCTACGGAAACACCATATATTTT. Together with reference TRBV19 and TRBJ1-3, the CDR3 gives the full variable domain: DGGITQSPKYLFRKEGQNVTLSCEQNLNHDAMYWYRQDPGQGLRLIYYSQIVNDFQKGDIAEGYSVSREKKESFPLTVTSAQKNPTAFYLCASRGRGGIYGNTIYFGEGSWLTVV.

The CDR3 sequence: CASSLSGGQPSYEQYF. Written as DNA, the CDR3 is TGTGCCAGCAGCTTGAGCGGGGGACAGCCTTCCTACGAGCAGTACTTC. This chain uses TRBV11-2 with TRBJ2-7; TRBD2 might be the D (8 bases). The CDR3 has 16 residues. V lost 3 bases and J lost 1, with 16 bases in between. Looked up from germline, CDR1 is SGHAT and CDR2 is FQNNGV. Full variable domain (remainder filled in from reference TRBV11-2 and TRBJ2-7): EAGVAQSPRYKIIEKRQSVAFWCNPISGHATLYWYQQILGQGPKLLIQFQNNGVVDDSQLPKDRFSAERLKGVDSTLKIQPAKLEDSAVYLCASSLSGGQPSYEQYFGPGTRLTVT.

CDR3: CASSFFGGEGGETQYF. The CDR3, as DNA: TGTGCCAGCAGCTTCTTCGGGGGAGAGGGTGGAGAGACCCAGTACTTC. The chain links TRBV11-2 to TRBJ2-5; tentative D call: TRBD2 (6 bases). Germline CDR1 reads SGHAT; CDR2 reads FQNNGV. This CDR3 region has 16 residues. Deletions cut 3 bases from V and 4 bases from J, with 18 bases between. The full variable domain, its missing parts supplied by reference TRBV11-2 and TRBJ2-5, is EAGVAQSPRYKIIEKRQSVAFWCNPISGHATLYWYQQILGQGPKLLIQFQNNGVVDDSQLPKDRFSAERLKGVDSTLKIQPAKLEDSAVYLCASSFFGGEGGETQYFGPGTRLLVL.

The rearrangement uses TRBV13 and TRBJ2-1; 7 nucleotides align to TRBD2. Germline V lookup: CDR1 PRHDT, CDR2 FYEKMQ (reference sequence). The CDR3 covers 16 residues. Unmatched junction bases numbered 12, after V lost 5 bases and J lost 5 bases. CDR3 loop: CASSPLGGSGDNEQFF. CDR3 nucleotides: TGTGCCAGCAGCCCCCTGGGGGGGAGTGGGGACAATGAGCAGTTCTTC.

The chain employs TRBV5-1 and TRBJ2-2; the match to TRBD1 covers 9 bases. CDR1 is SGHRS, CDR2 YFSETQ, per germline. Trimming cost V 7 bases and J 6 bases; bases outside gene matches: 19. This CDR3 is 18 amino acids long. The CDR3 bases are TGCGCCAGCGGCCGGACAGGGGCCCAGAGGGCCGGTGCCGGGGAGCTGTTTTTT. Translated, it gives CASGRTGAQRAGAGELFF.

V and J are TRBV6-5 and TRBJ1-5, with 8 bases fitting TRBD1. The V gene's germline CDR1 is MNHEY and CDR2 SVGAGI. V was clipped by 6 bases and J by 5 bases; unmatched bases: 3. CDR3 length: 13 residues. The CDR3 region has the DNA TGTGCCAGCAGCCAGGACAGGGATCAGCCCCAGCATTTT. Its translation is CASSQDRDQPQHF.

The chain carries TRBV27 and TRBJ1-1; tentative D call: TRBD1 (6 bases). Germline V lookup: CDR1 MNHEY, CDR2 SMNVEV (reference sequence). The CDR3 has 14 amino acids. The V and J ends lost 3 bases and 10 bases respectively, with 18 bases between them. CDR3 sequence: CASSFNRADQIAFF. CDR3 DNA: TGTGCCAGCAGTTTCAACAGGGCTGATCAGATAGCTTTCTTT.

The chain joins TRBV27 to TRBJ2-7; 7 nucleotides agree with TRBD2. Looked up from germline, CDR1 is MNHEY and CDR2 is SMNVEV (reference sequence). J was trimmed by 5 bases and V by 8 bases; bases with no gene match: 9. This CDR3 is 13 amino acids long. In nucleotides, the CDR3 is TGTGCCAGCCTGGGGGGGGGATCCCACGAGCAGTACTTC. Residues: CASLGGGSHEQYF.

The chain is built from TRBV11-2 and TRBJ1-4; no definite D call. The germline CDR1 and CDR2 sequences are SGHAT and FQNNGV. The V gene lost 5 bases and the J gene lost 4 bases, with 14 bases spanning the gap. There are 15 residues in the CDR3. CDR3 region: CASSRWKDHNEKLFF. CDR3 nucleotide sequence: TGTGCCAGCAGCCGCTGGAAGGACCATAATGAAAAACTGTTTTTT.

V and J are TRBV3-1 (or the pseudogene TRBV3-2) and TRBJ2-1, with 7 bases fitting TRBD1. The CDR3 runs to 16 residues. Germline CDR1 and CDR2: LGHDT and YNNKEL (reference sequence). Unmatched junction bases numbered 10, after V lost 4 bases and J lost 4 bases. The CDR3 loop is CASSPTRDSEYNEQFF. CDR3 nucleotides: TGTGCCAGCAGCCCTACGAGGGACAGTGAATACAATGAGCAGTTCTTC.

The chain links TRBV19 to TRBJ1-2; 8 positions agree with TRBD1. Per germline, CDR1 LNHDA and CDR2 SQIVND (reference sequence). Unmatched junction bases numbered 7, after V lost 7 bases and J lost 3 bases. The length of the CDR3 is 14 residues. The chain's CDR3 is CASNSGTGDYGYTF. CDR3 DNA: TGTGCCAGTAACTCCGGGACAGGAGACTATGGCTACACCTTC.

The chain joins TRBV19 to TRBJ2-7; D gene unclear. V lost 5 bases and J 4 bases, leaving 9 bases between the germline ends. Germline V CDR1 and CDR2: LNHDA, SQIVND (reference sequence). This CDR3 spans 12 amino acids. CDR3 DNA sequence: TGTGCCAGTAGTCCGGACCGATACGAGCAGTACTTC. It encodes CASSPDRYEQYF.

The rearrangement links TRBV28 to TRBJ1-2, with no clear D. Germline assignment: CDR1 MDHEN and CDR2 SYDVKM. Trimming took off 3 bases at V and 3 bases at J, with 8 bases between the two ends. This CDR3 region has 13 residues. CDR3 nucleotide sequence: TGTGCCAGCAGTTTGAGCGGCTACTATGGCTACACCTTC. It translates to CASSLSGYYGYTF.

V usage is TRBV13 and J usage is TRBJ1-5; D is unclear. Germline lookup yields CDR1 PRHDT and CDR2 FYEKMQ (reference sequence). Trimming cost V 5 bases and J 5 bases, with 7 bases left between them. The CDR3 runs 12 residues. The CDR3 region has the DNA TGTGCCAGCAGCATTGGGGATCAGCCCCAGCATTTT. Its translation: CASSIGDQPQHF.

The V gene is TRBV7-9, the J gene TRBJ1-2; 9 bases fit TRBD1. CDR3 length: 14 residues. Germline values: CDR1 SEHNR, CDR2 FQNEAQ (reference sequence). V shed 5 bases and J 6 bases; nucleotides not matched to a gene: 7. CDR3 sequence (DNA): TGTGCCAGCAGCCATGGGACAGGGTCCGATGGCTACACCTTC. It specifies CASSHGTGSDGYTF.

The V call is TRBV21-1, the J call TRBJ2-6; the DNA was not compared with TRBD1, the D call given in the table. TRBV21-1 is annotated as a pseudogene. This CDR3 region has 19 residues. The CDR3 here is CASSSGVQTQGSGANVLTF. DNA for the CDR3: TGTGCCAGCTCTTCTGGGGTCCAGACACAGGGGTCTGGGGCCAACGTCCTGACTTTC.

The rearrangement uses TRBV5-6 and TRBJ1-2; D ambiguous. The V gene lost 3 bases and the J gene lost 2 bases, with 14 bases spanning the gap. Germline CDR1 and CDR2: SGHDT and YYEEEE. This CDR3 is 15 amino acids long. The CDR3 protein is CASSYGRVTNYGYTF. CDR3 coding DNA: TGTGCCAGCAGCTACGGGAGGGTAACCAACTATGGCTACACCTTC.

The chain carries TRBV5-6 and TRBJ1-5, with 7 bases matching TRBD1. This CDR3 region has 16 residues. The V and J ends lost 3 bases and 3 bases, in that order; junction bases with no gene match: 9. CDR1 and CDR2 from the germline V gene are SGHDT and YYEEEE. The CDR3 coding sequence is TGTGCCAGCAGCTCACGCCGACAGGGCATCAATCAGCCCCAGCATTTT. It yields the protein CASSSRRQGINQPQHF.

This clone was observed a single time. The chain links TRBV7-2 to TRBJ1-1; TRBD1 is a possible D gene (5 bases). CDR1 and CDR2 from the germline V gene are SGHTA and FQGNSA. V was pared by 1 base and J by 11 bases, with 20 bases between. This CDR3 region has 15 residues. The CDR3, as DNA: TGTGCCAGCAGCTTAGGATTTAATTTGGGCAGGGAGGCTTTCTTT. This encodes CASSLGFNLGREAFF.

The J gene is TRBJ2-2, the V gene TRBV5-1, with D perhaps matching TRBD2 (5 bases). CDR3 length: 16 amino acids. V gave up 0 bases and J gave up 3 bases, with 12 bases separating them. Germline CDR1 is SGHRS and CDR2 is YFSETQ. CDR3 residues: CASSLESGAYTGELFF. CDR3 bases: TGCGCCAGCAGCTTGGAAAGCGGAGCGTACACCGGGGAGCTGTTTTTT.

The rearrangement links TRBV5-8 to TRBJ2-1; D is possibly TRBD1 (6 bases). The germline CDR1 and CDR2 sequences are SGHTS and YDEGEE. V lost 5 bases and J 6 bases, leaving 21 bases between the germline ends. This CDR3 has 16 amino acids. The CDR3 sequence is CASSFIQGTMSNEQFF. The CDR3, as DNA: TGTGCCAGCAGTTTTATACAGGGAACGATGTCCAATGAGCAGTTCTTC.

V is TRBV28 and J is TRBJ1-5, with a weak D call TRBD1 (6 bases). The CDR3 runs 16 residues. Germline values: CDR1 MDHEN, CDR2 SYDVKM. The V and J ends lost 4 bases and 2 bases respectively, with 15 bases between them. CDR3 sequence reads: CASSSNGGSGNQPQHF. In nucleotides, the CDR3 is TGTGCCAGCAGTTCCAATGGGGGCTCGGGCAATCAGCCCCAGCATTTT. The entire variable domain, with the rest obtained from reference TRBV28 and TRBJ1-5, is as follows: DVKVTQSSRYLVKRTGEKVFLECVQDMDHENMFWYRQDPGLGLRLIYFSYDVKMKEKGDIPEGYSVSREKKERFSLILESASTNQTSMYLCASSSNGGSGNQPQHFGDGTRLSIL.

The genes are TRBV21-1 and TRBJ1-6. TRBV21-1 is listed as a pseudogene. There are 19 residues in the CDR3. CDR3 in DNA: TGTGCCAGCAGCAAACACCCAGGCCGGACGGTGGTGTGGAATTCACCCCTCCACTTT. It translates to CASSKHPGRTVVWNSPLHF.